Shown below are 27 T cell receptor beta chains from a single sample sequenced in a study of blood T cell repertoires in COVID-19. Libraries were prepared by immunoSEQ multiplex PCR; TCRdb keeps only in-frame clonotypes and omits some of them. The table records about 320,000 clones, just under 90% of them present only once. Source material: peripheral blood. Every receptor here comes from a young woman with COVID-19, enrolled during active disease.

The J gene is TRBJ1-5, the V gene TRBV19; 8 nucleotides line up with TRBD1. This CDR3 region has 16 residues. Germline V gives CDR1 LNHDA, CDR2 SQIVND (reference sequence). V lost 4 bases and J lost 0; bases outside the gene matches: 5. CDR3 loop: CASSTSTGASNQPQHF. The DNA for the CDR3 is TGTGCCAGTAGTACCTCGACAGGGGCTAGCAATCAGCCCCAGCATTTT. Complete variable domain (other parts from reference TRBV19 and TRBJ1-5): DGGITQSPKYLFRKEGQNVTLSCEQNLNHDAMYWYRQDPGQGLRLIYYSQIVNDFQKGDIAEGYSVSREKKESFPLTVTSAQKNPTAFYLCASSTSTGASNQPQHFGDGTRLSIL.

The chain uses TRBV12-3 or TRBV12-4 and TRBJ1-5, with D hard to call. V lost 6 bases to trimming and J lost 9 bases, with 12 bases between them. The CDR3 is made up of 12 amino acids. The CDR3 here is CASSPSLRPQHF. The CDR3 DNA sequence: TGTGCCAGCAGCCCCTCCCTACGGCCCCAGCATTTT.

V and J are TRBV18 and TRBJ2-1, with 8 bases that match TRBD2. The V segment lost 3 bases and the J segment 4 bases; nucleotides outside the gene matches: 5. The CDR3 has 15 residues. Germline V gene sequence: CDR1 KGHSH, CDR2 LQKENI. CDR3 sequence: CASSPAGGPYNEQFF. In nucleotides, the CDR3 is TGTGCCAGCTCACCCGCGGGGGGCCCATACAATGAGCAGTTCTTC.

The chain uses TRBV19 and TRBJ1-2; TRBD1 might be the D (6 bases). The CDR3 runs 17 residues. V lost 5 bases, J lost 0 bases, and 19 bases lay in between. Germline V gene sequence: CDR1 LNHDA, CDR2 SQIVND (reference sequence). The CDR3 spells CASSPPGGPRPNYGYTF. CDR3 coding DNA: TGTGCCAGTAGTCCCCCCGGGGGGCCGAGGCCTAACTATGGCTACACCTTC.

The chain has TRBV2 and TRBJ1-3, with D possibly being TRBD1 (6 bases). V dropped 3 bases and J dropped 0 bases, with 15 bases sitting between them. From germline, CDR1 is SNHLY and CDR2 FYNNEI. This CDR3 has 17 residues. The CDR3 sequence: CASSEIGQPSSGNTIYF. The CDR3, as DNA: TGTGCCAGCAGTGAGATCGGACAGCCGAGCTCTGGAAACACCATATATTTT.

CDR3: CATSKTEAYTDTQYF. The CDR3 nucleotides are TGTGCCACCAGTAAGACGGAGGCCTACACAGATACGCAGTATTTT. The J gene is TRBJ2-3, the V gene TRBV24-1, with D maybe TRBD2 (5 bases). The CDR3 runs 15 residues. Germline V lookup: CDR1 KGHDR, CDR2 SFDVKD. Trimming stripped 6 bases from V and 2 bases from J, with 14 bases between.

The rearrangement joins TRBV6-1 to TRBJ1-4; 9 bases are shared with TRBD1. The V and J ends lost 3 bases and 8 bases, in that order; junction bases with no gene match: 7. Germline V lookup: CDR1 MNHNS, CDR2 SASEGT. The CDR3 has 15 amino acids. In DNA, the CDR3 is TGTGCCAGCAGTGAGGGAATGACAGGGGGGGAAAAACTGTTTTTT. It specifies CASSEGMTGGEKLFF.

This chain links TRBV6-2 or TRBV6-3 with TRBJ2-1, with 9 bases that match TRBD1. The CDR3 is made up of 18 amino acids. V was pared by 2 bases and J by 9 bases, with 17 bases of the junction left unmatched. The V gene's germline CDR1 is MNHEY and CDR2 SVGEGT. CDR3 sequence reads: CASSYHWVGTGFSGEQFF. The DNA of the CDR3 is TGTGCCAGCAGTTACCATTGGGTAGGGACAGGGTTTTCCGGTGAGCAGTTCTTC.

V and J are TRBV19 and TRBJ1-5; 7 bases are a match to TRBD1. Per germline, CDR1 LNHDA and CDR2 SQIVND (reference sequence). V trimming: 7 bases; J trimming: 0 bases; junction bases outside the gene matches: 9. CDR3 length: 16 residues. The CDR3 loop is CASTPTGFYSNQPQHF. The CDR3 bases are TGTGCCAGTACCCCGACAGGGTTCTATAGCAATCAGCCCCAGCATTTT.

The gene calls are TRBV6-4 and TRBJ2-5; the D gene is possibly TRBD1 (5 bases). CDR1 is MRHNA, CDR2 SNTAGT, per germline. The CDR3 covers 14 residues. V lost 6 bases and J 7 bases, leaving 18 bases between the germline ends. The CDR3 bases are TGTGCCAGCAGAGCCCAGGGATGGGCTGGGACCCAGTACTTC. This codes for CASRAQGWAGTQYF.

J is TRBJ2-7 and V is TRBV5-1; 8 nucleotides align to TRBD2. The CDR3 extends over 16 amino acids. CDR1 is SGHRS and CDR2 is YFSETQ in the germline V gene. The V gene end was trimmed by 3 bases and the J gene end by 8 bases; junction bases not matched to a gene: 16. CDR3 in DNA: TGCGCCAGCAGCTCGTCCCCGTCGAGCGGGGGAAAAAAGCAGTACTTC. Translated, it gives CASSSSPSSGGKKQYF.

Points on this clone: The sample contains more than one DNA sequence encoding this CDR3. V and J are TRBV7-2 and TRBJ1-5, with 8 positions matching TRBD1. Germline V gene sequence: CDR1 SGHTA, CDR2 FQGNSA. The CDR3 runs 13 residues. V trimming: 5 bases; J trimming: 6 bases; junction bases outside the gene matches: 3. This chain's CDR3 is CASSRDRGQPQHF. The DNA for the CDR3 is TGTGCCAGCAGCCGTGACAGGGGTCAGCCCCAGCATTTT.

This rearrangement joins TRBV5-1 to TRBJ1-6; no clear D gene. Germline V lookup: CDR1 SGHRS, CDR2 YFSETQ. V lost 4 bases and J 2 bases, leaving 10 bases between the germline ends. The CDR3 has 15 amino acids. The DNA of the CDR3 is TGCGCCAGCAGCGCCCGAGGAGCCTATAATTCACCCCTCCACTTT. It is translated as CASSARGAYNSPLHF.

This chain uses TRBV27 with TRBJ1-2, with D possibly being TRBD1 (5 bases). With 2 bases removed from V and 4 bases from J, the gap between germline ends came to 11 bases. From germline, CDR1 is MNHEY and CDR2 SMNVEV (reference sequence). The CDR3 covers 14 residues. Written as DNA, the CDR3 is TGTGCCAGCAGTTTAGGCCGGGGGGGCTATGGCTACACCTTC. This encodes CASSLGRGGYGYTF.

This rearrangement joins TRBV29-1 to TRBJ2-1; the D gene is possibly TRBD1 (6 bases). Germline loops: CDR1 SQVTM, CDR2 ANQGSEA. The CDR3 loop spans 15 amino acids. V lost 8 bases and J lost 2, with 19 bases in between. CDR3 region: CSILSGQRPYNEQFF. The DNA for the CDR3 is TGCAGCATTTTAAGCGGACAGAGACCCTACAATGAGCAGTTCTTC.

This clone came up a few times. V usage is TRBV6-4 and J usage is TRBJ2-3; no clear D. The CDR3 spans 16 residues. CDR1 MRHNA and CDR2 SNTAGT come from the germline V gene. Trimming stripped 2 bases from V and 2 bases from J, with 14 bases between. The chain's CDR3 is CASSDGFLSSTDTQYF. The CDR3, as DNA: TGTGCCAGCAGTGACGGCTTCCTCTCTTCCACAGATACGCAGTATTTT.

The chain is built from TRBV5-4 and TRBJ2-1; the D is unclear. The CDR3 spans 12 residues. V lost 1 base and J 6 bases, leaving 5 bases between the germline ends. CDR1 SGHNT and CDR2 YYREEE come from the germline V gene (reference sequence). CDR3 amino acids: CASSLIINEQFF. CDR3 bases: TGTGCCAGCAGCTTGATAATCAATGAGCAGTTCTTC.

The V call is TRBV5-1, the J call TRBJ2-4, with 9 bases that match TRBD1. This CDR3 is 16 amino acids long. The germline gives CDR1 SGHRS, CDR2 YFSETQ. The V segment lost 2 bases and the J segment 1 base; nucleotides outside the gene matches: 4. The CDR3 spells CASSLTGGAAKNIQYF. The CDR3 DNA is TGCGCCAGCAGCTTAACAGGGGGCGCGGCCAAAAACATTCAGTACTTC.

This chain uses TRBV19 with TRBJ1-3; the match to TRBD1 covers 7 bases. The CDR3 is 16 residues long. Germline loops: CDR1 LNHDA, CDR2 SQIVND (reference sequence). V dropped 3 bases and J dropped 7; count of bases not matched to a gene: 12. CDR3 residues: CASSIHDRANRNTIYF. The CDR3, as DNA: TGTGCCAGTAGTATCCACGACAGGGCAAACCGGAACACCATATATTTT.

This sequence joins TRBV18 and TRBJ1-2; possibly TRBD1 for D (6 bases). The CDR3 is 13 residues long. V was cut by 3 bases and J by 5 bases, with 10 bases left in between. Germline V gives CDR1 KGHSH, CDR2 LQKENI. CDR3 protein: CASSPQDRYGYTF. The CDR3 DNA follows: TGTGCCAGCTCACCCCAGGACAGATATGGCTACACCTTC.

The chain has TRBV5-1 and TRBJ2-5, with D maybe TRBD1 (8 bases). Trimming shortened V by 4 bases and J by 2 bases, and 18 bases separated the two germline ends. The CDR3 runs to 16 residues. Germline V gives CDR1 SGHRS, CDR2 YFSETQ. The CDR3 coding sequence is TGCGCCAGCAGCCCAGGGGGCCCCGGGGGGCAAGAGACCCAGTACTTC. Protein product: CASSPGGPGGQETQYF.

The rearrangement joins TRBV14 to TRBJ2-1; tentatively, D is TRBD1 (6 bases). The CDR3 runs to 15 residues. V lost 1 base, J lost 2 bases, and 9 bases lay in between. Germline V gives CDR1 SGHDN, CDR2 FVKESK. The CDR3 protein is CASSQVGHPYNEQFF. CDR3 nucleotides: TGTGCCAGCAGCCAAGTGGGACACCCCTACAATGAGCAGTTCTTC.

This chain uses TRBV18 with TRBJ1-3; 7 bases fit TRBD1. The V and J ends lost 0 bases and 0 bases, in that order; junction bases with no gene match: 8. This CDR3 is built from 18 residues. Germline V gene lookup returns CDR1 KGHSH and CDR2 LQKENI. In DNA, the CDR3 is TGTGCCAGCTCACCACCGAACGGACAGGCGATCTCTGGAAACACCATATATTTT. Translating it yields CASSPPNGQAISGNTIYF.

The rearrangement links TRBV6-5 to TRBJ2-5, with D possibly TRBD2 on 5 matching bases. Between the trimmed V and J ends, which lost 7 bases and 5 bases, there was a span of 14 bases. Germline V lookup: CDR1 MNHEY, CDR2 SVGAGI. The CDR3 totals 13 residues. The CDR3, as DNA: TGTGCCAGCACGCTCCAGGAGGCGGAGACCCAGTACTTC. Protein: CASTLQEAETQYF.

The chain has TRBV7-6 and TRBJ2-6, with D perhaps TRBD2 (5 bases). This CDR3 is 17 amino acids long. Germline V gene sequence: CDR1 SGHVS, CDR2 FNYEAQ. The germline V and J ends were trimmed by 5 bases and 1 base, with 15 bases remaining between them. In DNA, the CDR3 is TGTGCCAGCAGCCACCATCTACGGGGATCTGGGGCCAACGTCCTGACTTTC. This codes for CASSHHLRGSGANVLTF.

V gene TRBV28 combines with J gene TRBJ1-5, with 9 positions matching TRBD1. Germline V gene sequence: CDR1 MDHEN, CDR2 SYDVKM. The CDR3 is made up of 14 amino acids. J lost 6 bases, V lost 6 bases, and 6 bases had no gene match. The CDR3 here is CASSSGTGSQPQHF. The CDR3 DNA follows: TGTGCCAGCAGCTCCGGGACAGGGAGTCAGCCCCAGCATTTT.

The V gene is TRBV27, the J gene TRBJ1-2; D possibly corresponds to TRBD1 (5 bases). With 2 bases removed from V and 1 base from J, the gap between germline ends came to 8 bases. The CDR3 spans 14 residues. Germline V lookup: CDR1 MNHEY, CDR2 SMNVEV (reference sequence). The CDR3 region is CASSLQGGNYGYTF. Here the CDR3 DNA reads TGTGCCAGCAGTTTACAGGGTGGTAACTATGGCTACACCTTC.